The entry below gives a single TCR beta chain sequence along with its context. No antigen is known for it. Using immunoSEQ multiplex PCR, the repertoire was profiled, and TCRdb retains in-frame clones only, with some absent. The sample lists some 25,000 clones; more than 90% were seen once. The data stem from a study of T cells in localized non-small cell lung cancer. Notes on the study in general: Adjacent uninvolved lung had the highest clonality, suggesting focused antigen responses. The study linked higher blood T cell density to longer overall survival. Adjacent lung had a median roughly 61 of the 100 largest tumor clones. The study sequenced only one region of the tumor. As a result, intratumor heterogeneity could not be excluded and remains possible.

This CDR3 is 12 amino acids long. V was trimmed by 5 bases and J by 4 bases, leaving 8 bases between them. Germline V gene lookup returns CDR1 SGHRS and CDR2 YFSETQ. The sequenced sample was peripheral blood, obtained before any cancer treatment. V and J are TRBV5-1 and TRBJ2-3; D is possibly TRBD1 (6 bases). The clonotype was recovered from a man aged 35-75 years with stage III squamous cell lung carcinoma. CDR3 in DNA: TGCGCCAGCAGTCCAGGGGCAGATACGCAGTATTTT. Protein sequence: CASSPGADTQYF.